The 22 T cell receptor beta chains given below trace back to one sample, sequenced in a study of blood T cell repertoires in COVID-19. Repertoires were generated with immunoSEQ multiplex PCR, while TCRdb's copy carries only in-frame clones and drops some. Found here are under 300,000 clones, 88% of them singletons; the top ten hold around 2%. Specimen: PBMCs or T cells enriched from blood (not recorded which). These receptors were collected from a woman aged 55-70 years in a cohort exposed to, infected with or recovered from COVID-19 (not recorded which).

This clone was detected only once. The chain combines TRBV3-1 (or the pseudogene TRBV3-2) with TRBJ1-4; weak D call: TRBD1 (6 bases). This CDR3 comprises 14 residues. Germline V gene data show CDR1 as LGHDT and CDR2 as YNNKEL (reference sequence). The germline V and J ends were trimmed by 4 bases and 8 bases, with 14 bases remaining between them. CDR3 loop: CASSRGGASEKLFF. The CDR3, as DNA: TGTGCCAGCAGCCGGGGGGGGGCGAGCGAAAAACTGTTTTTT.

This clone was seen a single time. This chain joins TRBV7-2 and TRBJ1-2, with 8 positions matching TRBD1. J was trimmed by 8 bases and V by 5 bases; bases with no gene match: 7. The germline V gene has CDR1 SGHTA and CDR2 FQGNSA. This CDR3 comprises 13 residues. This chain's CDR3 is CASSPGQGQGYTF. The CDR3 nucleotides are TGTGCCAGCAGCCCCGGACAGGGTCAAGGCTACACCTTC.

The rearrangement links TRBV2 to TRBJ1-5, with D hard to call. This CDR3 contains 13 residues. Deletions cut 4 bases from V and 6 bases from J, with 10 bases between. Per germline, CDR1 SNHLY and CDR2 FYNNEI. CDR3 in DNA: TGTGCCAGCAGTGGCGAAGCGAGTCAGCCCCAGCATTTT. Translating gives CASSGEASQPQHF. Supplemented by reference TRBV2 and TRBJ1-5, the full variable domain reads EPEVTQTPSHQVTQMGQEVILRCVPISNHLYFYWYRQILGQKVEFLVSFYNNEISEKSEIFDDQFSVERPDGSNFTLKIRSTKLEDSAMYFCASSGEASQPQHFGDGTRLSIL.

CDR3 residues: CASSPPGGSGNTIYF. CDR3 nucleotides: TGTGCCAGCTCACCCCCGGGAGGATCTGGAAACACCATATATTTT. The chain carries TRBV18 and TRBJ1-3; D is uncertain. Germline V gives CDR1 KGHSH, CDR2 LQKENI. V was trimmed by 3 bases and J by 1 base, leaving 10 bases between them. The CDR3 is made up of 15 amino acids.

The chain joins TRBV19 to TRBJ1-5, with 8 positions matching TRBD1. CDR3 length: 18 residues. Germline CDR1 is LNHDA and CDR2 is SQIVND (reference sequence). The V and J ends lost 3 bases and 0 bases, in that order; junction bases with no gene match: 10. CDR3 protein: CASSMRADRVYSNQPQHF. CDR3 DNA sequence: TGTGCCAGTAGTATGCGTGCGGACAGGGTTTATAGCAATCAGCCCCAGCATTTT.

V is TRBV18 and J is TRBJ1-1, with 7 bases matching TRBD1. CDR1 is KGHSH, CDR2 LQKENI, per germline. V shed 5 bases, J shed 2 bases, and the junction held 8 bases outside the gene matches. This CDR3 spans 15 amino acids. CDR3 protein: CASSTNQGGNTEAFF. CDR3 bases: TGTGCCAGCTCAACAAATCAGGGGGGAAACACTGAAGCTTTCTTT.

This clone was picked up one time. The CDR3 DNA reads TGTGCCAGCAGTGAAGAGGTGGGGACAGGGCCCCCCAATCAGCCCCAGCATTTT. Translation: CASSEEVGTGPPNQPQHF. V is TRBV6-1 and J is TRBJ1-5; 9 positions agree with TRBD1. The CDR3 runs 18 residues. From germline, CDR1 is MNHNS and CDR2 SASEGT. V gave up 1 base and J gave up 3 bases; unmatched junction bases: 10.

V gene TRBV29-1 combines with J gene TRBJ2-1; D ambiguous. V lost 3 bases to trimming and J lost 9 bases, with 12 bases between them. CDR3 length: 12 residues. CDR1 and CDR2 from the germline V gene are SQVTM and ANQGSEA. The CDR3 region has the DNA TGCAGCGTTGACCCAGAGGAGCGTGAGCAGTTCTTC. Translated, it gives CSVDPEEREQFF.

Only one count was recorded for this clone. This sequence joins TRBV9 and TRBJ2-7, with 7 positions matching TRBD1. V dropped 4 bases and J dropped 1; count of bases not matched to a gene: 8. This CDR3 has 15 residues. In germline, CDR1 is SGDLS, CDR2 YYNGEE. The DNA of the CDR3 is TGTGCCAGCAGCCCCGCCGGACAGGTTTCCTACGAGCAGTACTTC. As protein: CASSPAGQVSYEQYF.

This chain links TRBV6-6 with TRBJ1-6, with a weak D call TRBD1 (6 bases). The length of the CDR3 is 20 residues. Trimming took off 5 bases at V and 0 bases at J, with 23 bases between the two ends. Germline CDR1 is MNHNY and CDR2 is SVGAGI (reference sequence). CDR3 in DNA: TGTGCCAGCAGTCCCATCGAGGCCCTACAGGGCGCCTCCTATAATTCACCCCTCCACTTT. Protein sequence: CASSPIEALQGASYNSPLHF.

The CDR3 nucleotides are TGTGCCAGCAGCTTCGGGACACCCAGCTCCTACAATGAGCAGTTCTTC. It codes for CASSFGTPSSYNEQFF. This chain uses TRBV5-6 with TRBJ2-1; TRBD1 is a possible D gene (6 bases). Germline CDR1 SGHDT, CDR2 YYEEEE. CDR3 length equals 16 residues. Trimming removed 2 bases from V and 0 bases from J, with 12 bases in between.

This clone turned up a few times. V usage is TRBV18 and J usage is TRBJ2-7, with D uncertain. Trimming removed 3 bases from V and 4 bases from J, with 7 bases in between. Germline V lookup: CDR1 KGHSH, CDR2 LQKENI. This CDR3 region has 12 residues. CDR3 coding DNA: TGTGCCAGCTCACCCTTATCGTACGAGCAGTACTTC. Its translation is CASSPLSYEQYF.

The rearrangement joins TRBV6-5 to TRBJ1-2; a weak D match, TRBD1 (6 bases). The CDR3 is 12 amino acids. The germline V gene encodes CDR1 MNHEY and CDR2 SVGAGI. V lost 4 bases and J 4 bases, leaving 7 bases between the germline ends. The CDR3 reads CASSLGGYGYTF. DNA of the CDR3: TGTGCCAGCAGTTTAGGGGGCTATGGCTACACCTTC.

The rearrangement links TRBV30 to TRBJ1-1; no clear D. Germline-derived CDR1 and CDR2 are GTSNPN and SVGIG (reference sequence). This CDR3 spans 13 amino acids. V dropped 5 bases and J dropped 1 base, with 11 bases sitting between them. In DNA, the CDR3 is TGTGCCTGGGGCCTCCGGGGGAACACTGAAGCTTTCTTT. Its protein product is CAWGLRGNTEAFF.

The chain recombines TRBV19 with TRBJ2-4; D is undetermined. This CDR3 spans 14 amino acids. CDR1 is LNHDA and CDR2 is SQIVND in the germline V gene (reference sequence). The germline V and J ends were trimmed by 3 bases and 2 bases, with 8 bases remaining between them. The CDR3 region is CASSISMTKNIQYF. The CDR3 DNA sequence: TGTGCCAGTAGTATCAGTATGACCAAAAACATTCAGTACTTC.

The chain carries TRBV30 and TRBJ1-1, with TRBD1 matching 8 bases. Germline assignment: CDR1 GTSNPN and CDR2 SVGIG (reference sequence). CDR3 length: 12 amino acids. V lost 5 bases and J lost 5; bases outside the gene matches: 4. Here the CDR3 DNA reads TGTGCCTGGGGACAGGGAGGGACTGAAGCTTTCTTT. Protein sequence: CAWGQGGTEAFF.

This clone was detected once. V is TRBV5-6 and J is TRBJ2-3, with 8 bases that match TRBD2. The junction had 8 bases not matched to a gene; V was cut back by 5 bases and J by 6 bases. The CDR3 is 14 residues long. Germline V lookup: CDR1 SGHDT, CDR2 YYEEEE. The CDR3 is CASSSPGGDDTQYF. The CDR3 DNA reads as TGTGCCAGCAGTTCTCCCGGGGGGGATGATACGCAGTATTTT.

This sequence joins TRBV19 and TRBJ2-1; 9 bases are shared with TRBD2. CDR3 length equals 19 residues. The germline V gene has CDR1 LNHDA and CDR2 SQIVND (reference sequence). Trimming removed 1 base from V and 4 bases from J; junction bases left unmatched: 14. CDR3 coding DNA: TGTGCCAGTAGTATAGTACGGGCTAGCGGGAACATAATTTACAATGAGCAGTTCTTC. It is translated as CASSIVRASGNIIYNEQFF.

The V and J genes are TRBV10-3 and TRBJ2-5, with TRBD1 matching 8 bases. Germline trimming cut 10 bases from V and 3 bases from J; bases unmatched to any gene: 4. The CDR3 sequence is 12 residues long. Germline loops: CDR1 ENHRY, CDR2 SYGVKD. CDR3 nucleotide sequence: TGTGCCACCTCGGACAGGGAAGAGACCCAGTACTTC. Translating it yields CATSDREETQYF.

A single count supports this clone. The rearrangement uses TRBV11-2 and TRBJ1-4; the match to TRBD1 covers 7 bases. The V gene's germline CDR1 is SGHAT and CDR2 FQNNGV. This CDR3 has 15 residues. Trimming at V came to 4 bases and at J to 14 bases, leaving 16 bases not matched to a gene. In DNA form, the CDR3 reads TGTGCCAGCAGCTCACCGAAGGGGGCAGGGCGTGAGCTGTTTTTT. Encoded protein: CASSSPKGAGRELFF.

J is TRBJ1-1 and V is TRBV21-1. TRBV21-1 is classified as a pseudogene. This CDR3 has 15 residues. The CDR3 DNA sequence: TGTGCCAGCAGCAAATTAGGGAGGGGTAACACTGAAGCTTTCTTT. Protein sequence: CASSKLGRGNTEAFF.

The J gene is TRBJ1-5, the V gene TRBV19; TRBD1 matches at 9 bases. This CDR3 contains 17 residues. V was pared by 8 bases and J by 7 bases, with 18 bases of the junction left unmatched. The germline CDR1 and CDR2 sequences are LNHDA and SQIVND (reference sequence). Written as DNA, the CDR3 is TGTGCCAGTTCTAAGGGACTTCTACAGGGGGCAGGGCAGCCCCAGCATTTT. Translated, it gives CASSKGLLQGAGQPQHF.